This T cell receptor beta chain comes out of a study of CD8 T cells in ankylosing spondylitis. General study results and limits: Among TCR beta sequences, a motif of under 10 highly homologous variants appeared characteristic of ankylosing spondylitis blood. Some motif variants had been reported before (in reactive arthritis synovial fluid and blood).

Preparation of TCR beta libraries was done by quantitative 5'-RACE with molecular barcodes. TCRdb reprocessed the 5' RACE reads via MiXCR and lists one record per CDR3 protein. The sample lists 220,000 or so distinct CDR3 sequences; 15% to 20% were seen once. Germline V gene lookup returns CDR1 MNHEY and CDR2 SMNVEV (reference sequence). Trimming took off 7 bases at V and 4 bases at J, with 15 bases between the two ends. This CDR3 region has 14 residues. Points on this clonotype: Its antigen remains unidentified.

The TCR comes from a male donor with ankylosing spondylitis. J is TRBJ2-3 and V is TRBV27; D may correspond to TRBD1 or TRBD2 (5 bases each). The sample comprised blood, either unsorted or a sorted T cell fraction (not recorded which). The chain's CDR3 is CASTPGPAADTQYF. CDR3 sequence (DNA): TGTGCCAGCACCCCGGGACCAGCCGCAGATACGCAGTATTTT.